Detailed here is one T cell receptor (beta chain). Libraries were prepared by immunoSEQ multiplex PCR; TCRdb keeps only in-frame clonotypes and omits some of them. This repertoire shows some 980,000 clones, over 75% found once; its top ten account for over 1.3%. Unmatched junction bases numbered 6, after V lost 6 bases and J lost 4 bases. This CDR3 is built from 16 residues. Per germline, CDR1 WNHNN and CDR2 SYGVQD (reference sequence). The data derive from a study of shared clonotypes between healthy human individuals. The sequence came from a man aged 18 to 29 in good health. This sequence joins TRBV10-1 and TRBJ2-3, with TRBD2 identical over 14 bases. The sequencing input was memory CD4+ T cells sorted from blood. Specified subset: CD45RA-negative fraction. The CDR3, as DNA: TGCGCCAGCAGCGCCGGGACTAGCGGGAGCCCAGATACGCAGTATTTT. It codes for CASSAGTSGSPDTQYF.